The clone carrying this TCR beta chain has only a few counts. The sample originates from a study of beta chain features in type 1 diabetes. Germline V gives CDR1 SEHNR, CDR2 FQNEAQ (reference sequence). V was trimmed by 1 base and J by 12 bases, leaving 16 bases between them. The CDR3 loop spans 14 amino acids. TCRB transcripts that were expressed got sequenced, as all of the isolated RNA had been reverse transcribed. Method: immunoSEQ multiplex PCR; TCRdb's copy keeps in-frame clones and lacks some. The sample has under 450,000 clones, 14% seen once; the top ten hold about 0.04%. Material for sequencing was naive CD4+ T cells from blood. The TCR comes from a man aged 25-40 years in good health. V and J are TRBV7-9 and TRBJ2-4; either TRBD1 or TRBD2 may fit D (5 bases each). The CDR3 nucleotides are TGTGCCAGCAGCTTAGAAACGGGTAGGGGAGATCAGTACTTC. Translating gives CASSLETGRGDQYF.